This TCR beta chain was profiled in a study of blood T cell repertoires in COVID-19. About the research overall: Specimens from acute and convalescent COVID-19 originated in the United States, Italy and Spain. T cells, B-cell-depleted T cells, or PBMCs supplied cDNA or gDNA.

The germline V gene encodes CDR1 MNHEY and CDR2 SVGAGI. V was clipped by 8 bases and J by 10 bases; unmatched bases: 16. The CDR3 spans 14 residues. The method was immunoSEQ multiplex PCR; TCRdb's version includes in-frame clones alone and lacks a portion of them. The sample lists fewer than 250,000 clones, about 86% occurring once. Living in 24 US areas, the participants were between roughly 18 and 95 years of age. Sequencing input: PBMCs or T cells enriched from blood (not recorded which). This chain uses TRBV6-5 with TRBJ1-2, with 7 bases identical to TRBD1. The clonotype comes from a woman aged 40 to 49 with acute COVID-19. In nucleotides, the CDR3 is TGTGCCAGCCCCCGTCCCGGGACAGCGCTGGACTACACCTTC. Translated, it gives CASPRPGTALDYTF.